This T cell receptor (beta chain) was sequenced during a study of cytotoxic CD8 clonotypes in ibrutinib-treated CLL. With regard to this clone: Antigen: not known.

Sequenced by immunoSEQ multiplex PCR; TCRdb stores in-frame clones only, minus some. The sample lists approximately 48,000 clones; about half were seen once. Study-level findings and limits: Higher circulating CD8+ T-cell counts strongly accompanied higher baseline clonality, above age-matched healthy donors. Upon ibrutinib response clonality rose, and upon progression it fell back toward baseline.

The origin of this receptor is a human donor with chronic lymphocytic leukemia. The specimen comprised PBMCs, sampled after 12 months of ibrutinib treatment.

The CDR3 DNA reads TGTGCCAGCAGTGGAAGGGACAGGGGTGGCGAAAAACTGTTTTTT. This encodes CASSGRDRGGEKLFF. This chain uses TRBV2 with TRBJ1-4, with TRBD1 identical over 10 bases. V lost 4 bases and J lost 8; bases outside the gene matches: 7. The V gene's germline CDR1 is SNHLY and CDR2 FYNNEI. CDR3 length: 15 amino acids.